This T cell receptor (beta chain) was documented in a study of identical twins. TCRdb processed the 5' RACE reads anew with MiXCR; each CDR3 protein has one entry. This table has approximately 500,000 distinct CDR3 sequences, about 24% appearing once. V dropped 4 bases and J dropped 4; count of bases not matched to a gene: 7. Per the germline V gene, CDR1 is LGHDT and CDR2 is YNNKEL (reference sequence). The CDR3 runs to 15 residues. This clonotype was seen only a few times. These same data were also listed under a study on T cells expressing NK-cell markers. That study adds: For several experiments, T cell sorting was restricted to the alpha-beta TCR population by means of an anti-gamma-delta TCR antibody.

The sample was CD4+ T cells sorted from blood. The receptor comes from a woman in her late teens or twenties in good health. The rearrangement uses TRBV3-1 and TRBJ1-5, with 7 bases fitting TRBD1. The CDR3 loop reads CASSRGTAGNQPQHF. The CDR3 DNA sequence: TGTGCCAGCAGCCGGGGGACAGCAGGTAATCAGCCCCAGCATTTT.